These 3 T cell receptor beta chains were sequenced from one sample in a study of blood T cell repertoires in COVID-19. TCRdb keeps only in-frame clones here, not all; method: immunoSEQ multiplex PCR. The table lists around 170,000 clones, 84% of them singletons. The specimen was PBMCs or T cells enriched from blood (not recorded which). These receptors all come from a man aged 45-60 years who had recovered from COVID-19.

CDR3 bases: TGTGCCAGCGCCGAATCCCAGGGGATGACCGGGGAGCTGTTTTTT. It yields the protein CASAESQGMTGELFF. J is TRBJ2-2 and V is TRBV6-5; D possibly corresponds to TRBD1 (6 bases). Germline CDR1 is MNHEY and CDR2 is SVGAGI. The CDR3 spans 15 residues. The V end was cut by 8 bases, the J end by 5 bases, with 18 bases between.

The DNA of the CDR3 is TGTGCCAGTAGTATCAGGGGGACCACTGAAGCTTTCTTT. It yields the protein CASSIRGTTEAFF. J is TRBJ1-1 and V is TRBV19; 7 bases are shared with TRBD1. The CDR3 consists of 13 residues. Trimming at V came to 3 bases and at J to 4 bases, leaving 2 bases not matched to a gene. Germline values: CDR1 LNHDA, CDR2 SQIVND (reference sequence).

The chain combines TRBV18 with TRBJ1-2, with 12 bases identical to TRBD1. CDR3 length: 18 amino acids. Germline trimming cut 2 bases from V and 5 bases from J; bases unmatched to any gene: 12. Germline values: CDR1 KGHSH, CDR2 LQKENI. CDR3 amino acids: CASSPNIPGQGALYGYTF. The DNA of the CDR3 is TGTGCCAGCTCACCAAATATTCCGGGACAGGGGGCGCTGTATGGCTACACCTTC.